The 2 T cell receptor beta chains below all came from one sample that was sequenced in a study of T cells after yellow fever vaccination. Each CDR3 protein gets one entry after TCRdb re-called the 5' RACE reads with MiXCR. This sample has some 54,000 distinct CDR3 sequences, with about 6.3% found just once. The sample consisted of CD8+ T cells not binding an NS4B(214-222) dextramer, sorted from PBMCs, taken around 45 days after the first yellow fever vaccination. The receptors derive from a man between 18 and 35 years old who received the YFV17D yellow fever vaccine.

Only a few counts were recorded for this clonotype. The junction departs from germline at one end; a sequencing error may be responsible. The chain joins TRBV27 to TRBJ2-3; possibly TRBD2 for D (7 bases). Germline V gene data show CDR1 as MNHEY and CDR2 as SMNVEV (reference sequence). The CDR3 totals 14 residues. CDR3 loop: CASRFGGPVDTQYF. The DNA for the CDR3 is TGTGCCAGCCGTTTCGGGGGGCCGGTAGATACGCAGTATTTT.

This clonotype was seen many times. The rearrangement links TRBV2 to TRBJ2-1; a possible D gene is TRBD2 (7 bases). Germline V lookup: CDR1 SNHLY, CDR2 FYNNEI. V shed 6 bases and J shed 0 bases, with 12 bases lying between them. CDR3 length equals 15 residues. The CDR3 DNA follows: TGTGCCAGCAGAGACAGGACTAGCTCCTACAATGAGCAGTTCTTC. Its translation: CASRDRTSSYNEQFF. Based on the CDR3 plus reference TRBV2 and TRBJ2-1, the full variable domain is EPEVTQTPSHQVTQMGQEVILRCVPISNHLYFYWYRQILGQKVEFLVSFYNNEISEKSEIFDDQFSVERPDGSNFTLKIRSTKLEDSAMYFCASRDRTSSYNEQFFGPGTRLTVL.